Below are 15 T cell receptor beta chains sequenced from a single sample in a study of blood T cell repertoires in COVID-19 (dated by TCRdb to 2020 to 2022). To prepare the library, the immunoSEQ multiplex PCR assay was applied. In TCRdb, the immuneACCESS table is reduced to in-frame sequences with V and J assigned. These tables do not hold every clone; where another copy was compared, an unresolved V gene accounts for under half, and the others remain unexplained. For this sample there are 150,000 or so clones; 75% to 95% appear just once. 0.45% to 0.65% of the sample rests with the top ten. The sample consisted of peripheral blood. These receptors were collected from a man over 45 with acute or convalescent COVID-19.

The V call is TRBV11-2, the J call TRBJ1-1; tentative D call: TRBD1 (6 bases). The CDR3 extends over 15 amino acids. V lost 1 base and J 6 bases, leaving 15 bases between the germline ends. Germline CDR1 reads SGHAT; CDR2 reads FQNNGV. The CDR3 DNA reads as TGTGCCAGCAGCTTAGTTGTCAGAGGGGGTCCTGAAGCTTTCTTT. Translation gives CASSLVVRGGPEAFF.

The sample holds a few counts of this clone. V usage is TRBV10-1 and J usage is TRBJ2-2, with 8 bases fitting TRBD2. V dropped 5 bases and J dropped 6; count of bases not matched to a gene: 5. CDR3 length: 14 amino acids. Germline V gene sequence: CDR1 WNHNN, CDR2 SYGVQD (reference sequence). CDR3 loop: CASSQTSVAGELFF. Here the CDR3 DNA reads TGCGCCAGCAGTCAGACTAGCGTCGCCGGGGAGCTGTTTTTT.

The rearrangement links TRBV15 to TRBJ2-1; D unclear. Between the trimmed V and J ends, which lost 0 bases and 4 bases, there was a span of 7 bases. This CDR3 is 14 amino acids long. Germline lookup yields CDR1 LNHNV and CDR2 YYDKDF (reference sequence). CDR3: CATSRDRSYNEQFF. The CDR3 DNA reads as TGTGCCACCAGCAGAGATCGGTCGTACAATGAGCAGTTCTTC.

The chain joins TRBV28 to TRBJ1-5; 7 positions agree with TRBD1. The CDR3 totals 17 residues. CDR1 MDHEN and CDR2 SYDVKM come from the germline V gene. V shed 6 bases and J 6 bases; nucleotides not matched to a gene: 17. The CDR3 region is CASRIRWNNRGSQPQHF. The CDR3 DNA follows: TGTGCCAGCAGAATTCGGTGGAACAACAGGGGAAGTCAGCCCCAGCATTTT.

V gene TRBV10-2 combines with J gene TRBJ1-5; D unresolved. This CDR3 has 12 residues. Germline assignment: CDR1 WSHSY and CDR2 SAAADI. Between the trimmed V and J ends, which lost 3 bases and 7 bases, there was a span of 7 bases. CDR3 in amino acids: CASSELGQPQHF. The CDR3 DNA reads as TGCGCCAGCAGTGAACTAGGCCAGCCCCAGCATTTT.

This chain joins TRBV11-2 and TRBJ1-2; TRBD1 aligns across 7 bases. The V and J ends lost 2 bases and 8 bases, in that order; junction bases with no gene match: 14. Germline assignment: CDR1 SGHAT and CDR2 FQNNGV. The CDR3 runs 16 residues. Here the CDR3 reads CASSLRVFDREAGYTF. In DNA, the CDR3 is TGTGCCAGCAGCTTAAGGGTTTTTGACAGGGAGGCCGGCTACACCTTC.

This chain uses TRBV2 with TRBJ1-4, with 10 bases lining up with TRBD1. V shed 8 bases, J shed 7 bases, and the junction held 4 bases outside the gene matches. CDR1 and CDR2 (germline): SNHLY, FYNNEI. CDR3 length equals 13 residues. The CDR3 spells CASGDRGPEKLFF. DNA of the CDR3: TGTGCCAGCGGCGACAGGGGGCCTGAAAAACTGTTTTTT. Supplemented by reference TRBV2 and TRBJ1-4, the full variable domain reads EPEVTQTPSHQVTQMGQEVILRCVPISNHLYFYWYRQILGQKVEFLVSFYNNEISEKSEIFDDQFSVERPDGSNFTLKIRSTKLEDSAMYFCASGDRGPEKLFFGSGTQLSVL.

This chain joins TRBV28 and TRBJ1-4; 9 bases line up with TRBD1. This CDR3 is 15 amino acids long. Germline V gene lookup returns CDR1 MDHEN and CDR2 SYDVKM. Trimming removed 2 bases from V and 3 bases from J; junction bases left unmatched: 1. In DNA form, the CDR3 reads TGTGCCAGCAGTTTAAGGACAGGGGCTAATGAAAAACTGTTTTTT. Translating it yields CASSLRTGANEKLFF.

The V gene is TRBV5-1, the J gene TRBJ1-3; a possible D gene is TRBD1 (6 bases). The CDR3 has 12 amino acids. Germline CDR1 and CDR2: SGHRS and YFSETQ. The germline V and J ends were trimmed by 3 bases and 15 bases, with 16 bases remaining between them. This chain's CDR3 is CASSSGEGHQYF. CDR3 nucleotides: TGCGCCAGCAGCTCGGGTGAGGGACACCAATATTTT.

V gene TRBV27 combines with J gene TRBJ1-1; unclear D gene. Germline lookup yields CDR1 MNHEY and CDR2 SMNVEV (reference sequence). V dropped 1 base and J dropped 7 bases, with 10 bases sitting between them. This CDR3 contains 13 residues. CDR3 bases: TGTGCCAGCAGTTTATTTGGGCCCGTTGAAGCTTTCTTT. Its protein product is CASSLFGPVEAFF.

The chain recombines TRBV12-1 with TRBJ1-5; the D call TRBD1 from the table was never checked on the DNA. TRBV12-1 is shown as a pseudogene. The CDR3 contains 18 residues. The CDR3 loop is CASSISKKGQISPRPQHF. CDR3 DNA: TGTGCCAGCTCTATTTCCAAAAAGGGACAGATCTCCCCGAGGCCCCAGCATTTT.

The rearrangement joins TRBV6-5 to TRBJ2-3; 8 positions agree with TRBD2. The CDR3 loop spans 15 amino acids. Trimming removed 3 bases from V and 4 bases from J; junction bases left unmatched: 6. Germline-derived CDR1 and CDR2 are MNHEY and SVGAGI. CDR3 in amino acids: CASSYGGRRADTQYF. The CDR3 DNA sequence: TGTGCCAGCAGTTATGGCGGGAGGCGGGCAGATACGCAGTATTTT.

The rearrangement links TRBV5-1 to TRBJ2-2; D perhaps matches TRBD2 (7 bases). Germline V gene sequence: CDR1 SGHRS, CDR2 YFSETQ. CDR3 length: 16 residues. The V end was cut by 2 bases, the J end by 4 bases, with 15 bases between. CDR3 amino acids: CASSFSGGAGTGELFF. The CDR3 DNA sequence: TGCGCCAGCAGCTTCAGTGGGGGGGCTGGCACCGGGGAGCTGTTTTTT.

The V and J genes are TRBV7-9 and TRBJ1-1; perhaps TRBD1 as D (6 bases). V was shortened by 2 bases and J by 1 base, with 14 bases between the two germline ends. In germline, CDR1 is SEHNR, CDR2 FQNEAQ (reference sequence). The CDR3 totals 16 residues. CDR3 in DNA: TGTGCCAGCAGCTTAATACAGGGCCGTTGGAACACTGAAGCTTTCTTT. Translating gives CASSLIQGRWNTEAFF.

The V gene is TRBV27, the J gene TRBJ1-6, with 7 bases fitting TRBD1. The germline V gene encodes CDR1 MNHEY and CDR2 SMNVEV (reference sequence). This CDR3 has 14 residues. The V and J ends lost 8 bases and 6 bases, in that order; junction bases with no gene match: 7. The CDR3 spells CASRPTGSNSPLHF. For the CDR3, the DNA is TGTGCCAGCCGACCGACAGGGAGTAATTCACCCCTCCACTTT.